This T cell receptor (beta chain) was observed in a study of cytomegalovirus exposure and HLA in healthy donors. PCR primers comprised 60 Vbeta and 13 Jbeta primers. The repertoire was sequenced with immunoSEQ multiplex PCR; TCRdb's copy has only in-frame clones and lacks some. The table lists about 180,000 clones, about three quarters of them singletons. Germline V gives CDR1 SGHNT, CDR2 YENEEA. This CDR3 has 16 residues. Losses at the gene ends were 1 base for V and 1 base for J; bases not matched to a gene: 6. The chain links TRBV11-3 to TRBJ2-5; TRBD2 aligns across 7 bases. The source material was PBMCs. This sequence originates from a man younger than 30 in good health and CMV-seronegative. The CDR3 spells CASSLGGASGQETQYF. Here the CDR3 DNA reads TGTGCCAGCAGCTTAGGTGGGGCTAGCGGCCAAGAGACCCAGTACTTC.